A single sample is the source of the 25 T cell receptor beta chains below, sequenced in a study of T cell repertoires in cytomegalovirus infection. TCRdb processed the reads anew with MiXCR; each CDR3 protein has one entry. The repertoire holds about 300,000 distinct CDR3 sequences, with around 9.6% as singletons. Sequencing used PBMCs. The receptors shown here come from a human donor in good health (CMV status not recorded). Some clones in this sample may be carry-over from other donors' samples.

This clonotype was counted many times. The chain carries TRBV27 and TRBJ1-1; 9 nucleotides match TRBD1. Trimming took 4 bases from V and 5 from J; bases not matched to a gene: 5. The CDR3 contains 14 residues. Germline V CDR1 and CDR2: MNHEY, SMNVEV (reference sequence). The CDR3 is CASSYRGLRTEAFF. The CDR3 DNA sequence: TGTGCCAGCAGTTACAGGGGGCTGAGAACTGAAGCTTTCTTT.

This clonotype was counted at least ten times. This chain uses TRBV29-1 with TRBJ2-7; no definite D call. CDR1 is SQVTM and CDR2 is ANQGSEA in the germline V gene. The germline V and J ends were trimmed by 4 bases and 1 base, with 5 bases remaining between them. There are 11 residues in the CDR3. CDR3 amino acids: CSVVTSYEQYF. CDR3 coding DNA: TGCAGCGTTGTAACATCCTACGAGCAGTACTTC.

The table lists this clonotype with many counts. CDR3 bases: TGTGCCAGCAGCTCAAACGCCGGGACATATTACAATGAGCAGTTCTTC. Translating it yields CASSSNAGTYYNEQFF. The chain links TRBV5-8 to TRBJ2-1, with a tentative D call TRBD1 (6 bases). CDR3 length: 16 amino acids. In germline, CDR1 is SGHTS, CDR2 YDEGEE. Trimming left V 3 bases short and J 4 bases short, with 17 bases between.

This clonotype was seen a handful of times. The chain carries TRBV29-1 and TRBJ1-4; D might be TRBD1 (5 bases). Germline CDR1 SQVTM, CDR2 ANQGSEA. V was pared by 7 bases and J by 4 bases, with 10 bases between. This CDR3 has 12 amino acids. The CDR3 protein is CSGGDGNEKLFF. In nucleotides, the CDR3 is TGCAGCGGCGGGGACGGTAATGAAAAACTGTTTTTT.

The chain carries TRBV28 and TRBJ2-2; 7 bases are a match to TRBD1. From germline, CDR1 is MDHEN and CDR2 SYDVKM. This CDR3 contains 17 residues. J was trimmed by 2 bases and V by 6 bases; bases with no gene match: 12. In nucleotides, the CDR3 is TGTGCCAGCAGAGGTATTATACGGGACAGCAACACCGGGGAGCTGTTTTTT. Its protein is CASRGIIRDSNTGELFF.

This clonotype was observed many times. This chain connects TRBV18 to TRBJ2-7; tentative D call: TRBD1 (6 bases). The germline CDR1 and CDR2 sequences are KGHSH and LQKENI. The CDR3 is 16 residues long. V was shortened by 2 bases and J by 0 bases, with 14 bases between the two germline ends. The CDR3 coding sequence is TGTGCCAGCTCACCAGGACAGAATCCGATCTCCTACGAGCAGTACTTC. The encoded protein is CASSPGQNPISYEQYF.

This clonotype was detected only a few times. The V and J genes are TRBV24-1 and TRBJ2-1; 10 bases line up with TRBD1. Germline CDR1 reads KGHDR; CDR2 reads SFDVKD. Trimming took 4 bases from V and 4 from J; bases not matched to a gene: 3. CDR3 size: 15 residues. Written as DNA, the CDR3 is TGTGCCACCAGTGACCCGGGACAGGGGTACAATGAGCAGTTCTTC. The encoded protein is CATSDPGQGYNEQFF.

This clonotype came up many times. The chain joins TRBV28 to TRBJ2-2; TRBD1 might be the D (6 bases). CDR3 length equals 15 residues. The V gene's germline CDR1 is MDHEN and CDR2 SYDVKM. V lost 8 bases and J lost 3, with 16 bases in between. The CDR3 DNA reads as TGTGCCAGCCAAAAGACAGGATGGGACACCGGGGAGCTGTTTTTT. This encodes CASQKTGWDTGELFF.

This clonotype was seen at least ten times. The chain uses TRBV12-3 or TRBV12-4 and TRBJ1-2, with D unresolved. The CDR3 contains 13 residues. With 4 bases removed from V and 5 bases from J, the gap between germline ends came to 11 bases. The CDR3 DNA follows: TGTGCCAGCAGTTGGAGGAGTATGTATGGCTACACCTTC. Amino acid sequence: CASSWRSMYGYTF.

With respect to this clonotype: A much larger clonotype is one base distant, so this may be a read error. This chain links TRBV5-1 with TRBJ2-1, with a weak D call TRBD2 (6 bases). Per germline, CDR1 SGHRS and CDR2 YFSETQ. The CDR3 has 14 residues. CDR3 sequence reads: CACSLGGTNNEQFF. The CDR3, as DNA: TGCGCCTGCAGCTTGGGGGGTACAAACAATGAGCAGTTCTTC.

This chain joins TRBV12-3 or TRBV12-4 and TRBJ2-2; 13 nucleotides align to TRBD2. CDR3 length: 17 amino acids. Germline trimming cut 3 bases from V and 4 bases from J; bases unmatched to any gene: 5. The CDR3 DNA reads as TGTGCCAGCAGTTTGCAACTAGCGGGGGGGAGCACCGGGGAGCTGTTTTTT. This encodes CASSLQLAGGSTGELFF.

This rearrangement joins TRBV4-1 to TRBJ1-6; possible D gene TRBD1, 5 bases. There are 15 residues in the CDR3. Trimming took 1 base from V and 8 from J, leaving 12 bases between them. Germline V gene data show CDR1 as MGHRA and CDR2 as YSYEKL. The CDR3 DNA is TGCGCCAGCAGCCAAGTAGCACAAGGGGATTCACCCCTCCACTTT. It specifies CASSQVAQGDSPLHF.

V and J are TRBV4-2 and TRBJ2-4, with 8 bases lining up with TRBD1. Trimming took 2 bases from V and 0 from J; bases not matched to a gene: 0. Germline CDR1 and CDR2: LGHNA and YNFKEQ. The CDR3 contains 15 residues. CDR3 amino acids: CASSQTGGAKNIQYF. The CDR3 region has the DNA TGTGCCAGCAGCCAAACAGGGGGAGCCAAAAACATTCAGTACTTC.

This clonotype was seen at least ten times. The CDR3 sequence: CASSSYLGAGTTDTQYF. CDR3 in DNA: TGTGCCAGCAGTTCCTATCTGGGGGCGGGGACCACAGATACGCAGTATTTT. The chain joins TRBV12-3 or TRBV12-4 to TRBJ2-3, with D perhaps being TRBD1 or TRBD2 (6 bases each). The CDR3 loop spans 17 amino acids. Trimming took off 4 bases at V and 2 bases at J, with 19 bases between the two ends.

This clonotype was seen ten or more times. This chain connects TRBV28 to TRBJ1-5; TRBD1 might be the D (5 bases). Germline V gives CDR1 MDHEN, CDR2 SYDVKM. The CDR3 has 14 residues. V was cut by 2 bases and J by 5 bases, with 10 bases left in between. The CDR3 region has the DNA TGTGCCAGCAGTTTAAGAGGGGAAGATCAGCCCCAGCATTTT. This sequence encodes CASSLRGEDQPQHF.

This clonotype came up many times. The CDR3 spells CASSPGGLEAGYTF. The DNA for the CDR3 is TGTGCCAGCTCACCGGGGGGGCTCGAAGCTGGCTACACCTTC. The chain couples TRBV18 to TRBJ1-2, with D possibly matching TRBD1 (6 bases). Trimming stripped 3 bases from V and 7 bases from J, with 15 bases between. Germline CDR1 KGHSH, CDR2 LQKENI. This CDR3 has 14 residues.

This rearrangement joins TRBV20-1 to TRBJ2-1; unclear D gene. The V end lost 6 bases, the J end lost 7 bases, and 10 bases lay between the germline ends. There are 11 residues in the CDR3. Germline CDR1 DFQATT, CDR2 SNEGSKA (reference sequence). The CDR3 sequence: CSAIIRNEQFF. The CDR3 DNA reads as TGCAGTGCGATTATAAGGAATGAGCAGTTCTTC.

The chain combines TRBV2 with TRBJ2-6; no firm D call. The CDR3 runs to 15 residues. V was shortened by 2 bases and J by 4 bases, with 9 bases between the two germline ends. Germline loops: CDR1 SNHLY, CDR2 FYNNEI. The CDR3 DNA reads TGTGCCAGCAGTGAAAATTTGTCGGGGGCCAACGTCCTGACTTTC. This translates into CASSENLSGANVLTF.

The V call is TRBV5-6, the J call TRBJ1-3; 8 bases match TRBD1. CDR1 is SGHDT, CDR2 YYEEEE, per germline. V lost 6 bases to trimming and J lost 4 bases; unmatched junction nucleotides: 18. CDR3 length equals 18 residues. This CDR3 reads CASTRVGTGPLGGNTIYF. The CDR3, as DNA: TGTGCCAGCACCCGGGTGGGGACAGGACCCCTCGGAGGAAACACCATATATTTT.

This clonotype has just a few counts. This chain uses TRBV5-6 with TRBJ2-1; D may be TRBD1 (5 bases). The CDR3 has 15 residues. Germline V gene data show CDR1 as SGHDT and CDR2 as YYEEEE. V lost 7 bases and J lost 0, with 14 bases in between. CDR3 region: CASLRTRSSYNEQFF. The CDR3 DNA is TGTGCCAGCTTACGGACACGCAGCTCCTACAATGAGCAGTTCTTC.

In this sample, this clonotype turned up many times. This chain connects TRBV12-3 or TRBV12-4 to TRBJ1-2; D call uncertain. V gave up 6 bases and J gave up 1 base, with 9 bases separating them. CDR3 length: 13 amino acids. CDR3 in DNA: TGTGCCAGCAGCCTCACATTTAACTATGGCTACACCTTC. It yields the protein CASSLTFNYGYTF.

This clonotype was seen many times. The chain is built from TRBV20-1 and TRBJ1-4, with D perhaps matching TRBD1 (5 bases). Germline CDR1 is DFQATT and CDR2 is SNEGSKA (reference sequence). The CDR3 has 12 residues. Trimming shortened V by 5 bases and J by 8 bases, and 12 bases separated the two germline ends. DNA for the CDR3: TGCAGTGCTCGGGACCTTAGGGAAAAACTGTTTTTT. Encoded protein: CSARDLREKLFF.

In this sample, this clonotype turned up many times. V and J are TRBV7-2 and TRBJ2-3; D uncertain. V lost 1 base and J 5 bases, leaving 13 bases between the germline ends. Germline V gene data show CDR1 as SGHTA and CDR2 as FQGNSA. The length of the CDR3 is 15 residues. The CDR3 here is CASSLVGNEVDTQYF. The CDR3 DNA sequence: TGTGCCAGCAGCTTAGTGGGGAACGAGGTAGATACGCAGTATTTT.

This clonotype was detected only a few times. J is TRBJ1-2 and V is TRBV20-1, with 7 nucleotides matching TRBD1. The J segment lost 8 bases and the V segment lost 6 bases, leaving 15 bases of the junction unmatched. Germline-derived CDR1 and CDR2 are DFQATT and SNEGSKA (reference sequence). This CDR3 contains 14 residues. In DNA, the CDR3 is TGCAGTGCGGCCGCCACAGGGGTGGCCTGGGGCTACACCTTC. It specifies CSAAATGVAWGYTF.

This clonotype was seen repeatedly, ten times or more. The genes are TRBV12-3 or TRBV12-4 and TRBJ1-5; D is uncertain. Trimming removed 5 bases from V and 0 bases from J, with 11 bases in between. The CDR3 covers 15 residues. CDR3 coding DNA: TGTGCCAGCAGTGTCTCCCCCTATAGCAATCAGCCCCAGCATTTT. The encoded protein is CASSVSPYSNQPQHF.